This T cell receptor (beta chain) derives from a study of CD8+ T cells in alopecia areata. Study findings and constraints: Clonality in lesional scalp, especially alopecia totalis/universalis, exceeded that of normal scalp. Uncertainty remains about how baseline CD8+ expansion links to response, with one nonresponder. Patients showed less clear TCR sequence sharing than mice, possibly partly because of HLA diversity.

Investigators isolated RNA and reverse transcribed it into cDNA to act as the sequencing template. Clones were sequenced by immunoSEQ multiplex PCR, and TCRdb holds only the in-frame ones, with some missing. This table holds 200,000 to 250,000 clones, over 60% found once. A word on this clone: Antigen unknown.

Treatment of the sample: oral pan-JAK inhibitor, 5-10 mg twice daily. The sample here was CD4+ T cells sorted from blood, taken at week 4, from a patient treated with tofacitinib. The receptor's source is a human donor with alopecia areata.

The CDR3 bases are TGTGCCAGCACCTGGGGGGGGTCTCCTGGCACAGATACGCAGTATTTT. It translates to CASTWGGSPGTDTQYF. The chain joins TRBV7-9 to TRBJ2-3; TRBD2 matches at 7 bases. Germline V gene sequence: CDR1 SEHNR, CDR2 FQNEAQ (reference sequence). CDR3 length: 16 amino acids. The ends lost 7 bases at V and 1 base at J; junction bases unmatched: 11.